These 31 T cell receptor beta chains were sequenced from one sample in a study of PD-1 blockade in mismatch repair-deficient tumors. Sequencing used immunoSEQ multiplex PCR; TCRdb keeps in-frame clones, though not all of them. The profile shows some 84,000 clones, 81% of them singletons. The source was peripheral blood, collected 12 weeks after starting pembrolizumab. The receptor set was obtained from an adult with mismatch repair-deficient cancer.

V gene TRBV19 combines with J gene TRBJ2-5; TRBD2 aligns across 14 bases. Germline CDR1 reads LNHDA; CDR2 reads SQIVND (reference sequence). V gave up 7 bases and J gave up 4 bases; unmatched junction bases: 11. This CDR3 contains 17 residues. CDR3 protein: CASTLRLAGGRLETQYF. CDR3 nucleotides: TGTGCCAGTACCCTAAGACTAGCGGGAGGGCGGCTAGAGACCCAGTACTTC.

This chain uses TRBV13 with TRBJ2-5; 8 bases fit TRBD1. This CDR3 comprises 15 residues. V was clipped by 0 bases and J by 5 bases; unmatched bases: 5. In germline, CDR1 is PRHDT, CDR2 FYEKMQ (reference sequence). The CDR3: CASSLGRGQAETQYF. The CDR3 DNA follows: TGTGCCAGCAGCTTAGGCAGGGGGCAGGCGGAGACCCAGTACTTC. The whole variable domain, remainder taken from reference TRBV13 and TRBJ2-5, is AAGVIQSPRHLIKEKRETATLKCYPIPRHDTVYWYQQGPGQDPQFLISFYEKMQSDKGSIPDRFSAQQFSDYHSELNMSSLELGDSALYFCASSLGRGQAETQYFGPGTRLLVL.

The V gene is TRBV6-5, the J gene TRBJ1-2, with D maybe TRBD1 (5 bases). The V end was cut by 5 bases, the J end by 6 bases, with 10 bases between. Looked up from germline, CDR1 is MNHEY and CDR2 is SVGAGI. The CDR3 length is 12 residues. CDR3 sequence: CASSAEGDGYTF. Written as DNA, the CDR3 is TGTGCCAGCAGTGCAGAAGGGGATGGCTACACCTTC.

This chain joins TRBV6-5 and TRBJ2-7, with 10 bases matching TRBD2. The germline V gene has CDR1 MNHEY and CDR2 SVGAGI. This CDR3 comprises 15 residues. V shed 6 bases, J shed 0 bases, and the junction held 5 bases outside the gene matches. The CDR3 DNA is TGTGCCAGCAGCCCGGGACTAGCGAACTCCTACGAGCAGTACTTC. Protein product: CASSPGLANSYEQYF.

The chain links TRBV19 to TRBJ2-2, with D possibly being TRBD2 (6 bases). This CDR3 region has 14 residues. With 5 bases removed from V and 3 bases from J, the gap between germline ends came to 10 bases. From germline, CDR1 is LNHDA and CDR2 SQIVND (reference sequence). CDR3 nucleotides: TGTGCCAGTAGTCCGCGGGGCCACACCGGGGAGCTGTTTTTT. Protein sequence: CASSPRGHTGELFF.

The chain is built from TRBV7-9 and TRBJ2-1; 7 bases are shared with TRBD1. Per germline, CDR1 SEHNR and CDR2 FQNEAQ (reference sequence). The CDR3 length is 15 residues. Germline trimming cut 3 bases from V and 2 bases from J; bases unmatched to any gene: 4. CDR3 in amino acids: CASSFVTGTYNEQFF. The CDR3 DNA is TGTGCCAGCAGCTTTGTGACAGGGACCTACAATGAGCAGTTCTTC.

Concerning this clone: At the DNA level, this CDR3 is encoded by other sequences in the same sample as well. The chain employs TRBV27 and TRBJ1-2, with TRBD1 as a possible D gene (5 bases). CDR3 length equals 15 residues. V was cut by 5 bases and J by 7 bases, with 20 bases left in between. Germline V CDR1 and CDR2: MNHEY, SMNVEV (reference sequence). In DNA form, the CDR3 reads TGTGCCAGCAGTGCGGCAGGCGGGGGTGCGAGTGGCTACACCTTC. It yields the protein CASSAAGGGASGYTF.

V gene TRBV11-1 combines with J gene TRBJ2-7; weak D call: TRBD2 (6 bases). Germline values: CDR1 SGHAT, CDR2 FQDESV (reference sequence). Trimming cost V 6 bases and J 0 bases, with 12 bases left between them. This CDR3 has 14 residues. CDR3 bases: TGTGCCAGCAGTTCTGCGGGAACCTCCTACGAGCAGTACTTC. It translates to CASSSAGTSYEQYF.

The V and J genes are TRBV30 and TRBJ1-2; 7 nucleotides match TRBD1. V lost 3 bases and J lost 4; bases outside the gene matches: 5. The CDR3 consists of 13 residues. The V gene's germline CDR1 is GTSNPN and CDR2 SVGIG (reference sequence). In DNA form, the CDR3 reads TGTGCCTGGAGCGCTGACAGGGCCTATGGCTACACCTTC. This codes for CAWSADRAYGYTF. The full variable domain, with the rest looked up from reference TRBV30 and TRBJ1-2, is SQTIHQWPATLVQPVGSPLSLECTVEGTSNPNLYWYRQAAGRGLQLLFYSVGIGQISSEVPQNLSASRPQDRQFILSSKKLLLSDSGFYLCAWSADRAYGYTFGSGTRLTVV.

The chain combines TRBV30 with TRBJ2-7, with D tentatively TRBD1 (6 bases). The germline gives CDR1 GTSNPN, CDR2 SVGIG (reference sequence). This CDR3 spans 15 amino acids. The germline V and J ends were trimmed by 0 bases and 2 bases, with 14 bases remaining between them. The CDR3 spells CAWSVPGTRTYEQYF. DNA of the CDR3: TGTGCCTGGAGTGTACCCGGGACAAGAACCTACGAGCAGTACTTC.

The J gene is TRBJ2-7, the V gene TRBV11-2; the match to TRBD2 covers 8 bases. The junction had 9 bases not matched to a gene; V was cut back by 4 bases and J by 4 bases. CDR1 is SGHAT, CDR2 FQNNGV, per germline. CDR3 length equals 15 residues. The CDR3 is CASSSIAGQFYEQYF. The CDR3 region has the DNA TGTGCCAGCAGCTCCATAGCGGGACAATTTTACGAGCAGTACTTC.

The V call is TRBV30, the J call TRBJ1-2; 7 bases line up with TRBD1. CDR3 length: 17 residues. The germline V gene encodes CDR1 GTSNPN and CDR2 SVGIG (reference sequence). The V segment lost 7 bases and the J segment 1 base; nucleotides outside the gene matches: 18. The CDR3 DNA follows: TGTGCCTCCATCCCGAAGACAGGGACGGGAGTTAACTATGGCTACACCTTC. It translates to CASIPKTGTGVNYGYTF.

The genes are TRBV25-1 and TRBJ1-1; tentative D call: TRBD1 (5 bases). CDR1 is MGHDK, CDR2 SYGVNS, per germline. Deletions cut 5 bases from V and 6 bases from J, with 16 bases between. The CDR3 consists of 14 residues. Here the CDR3 DNA reads TGTGCCAGCAGTCGGGGCCCTTCCTCAGCTGAAGCTTTCTTT. It translates to CASSRGPSSAEAFF.

This chain's CDR3 is CASTFSSTNEKLFF. The CDR3 DNA follows: TGTGCCAGCACCTTTTCATCAACTAATGAAAAACTGTTTTTT. The chain has TRBV2 and TRBJ1-4, with D unresolved. The V gene lost 7 bases and the J gene lost 0 bases, with 9 bases spanning the gap. CDR3 length: 14 amino acids. Germline V gene sequence: CDR1 SNHLY, CDR2 FYNNEI.

A few counts support this clone. J is TRBJ2-5 and V is TRBV19; TRBD2 matches 11 bases. Per the germline V gene, CDR1 is LNHDA and CDR2 is SQIVND (reference sequence). The CDR3 extends over 20 amino acids. With V trimmed by 6 bases and J by 4 bases, 22 bases remained unmatched. CDR3 nucleotides: TGTGCCAGTAGCGACCGTCTAGCGGGAGGAATTCTCGAGCCCGGAGAGACCCAGTACTTC. Protein product: CASSDRLAGGILEPGETQYF.

DNA of the CDR3: TGTGCCAGTAGTAATGGCGGGATCGCTGGCAATGAGCAGTTCTTC. Translating it yields CASSNGGIAGNEQFF. The chain links TRBV19 to TRBJ2-1, with D possibly matching TRBD2 (6 bases). Deletions cut 4 bases from V and 6 bases from J, with 16 bases between. CDR3 length: 15 amino acids. Germline V gene data show CDR1 as LNHDA and CDR2 as SQIVND (reference sequence).

The V call is TRBV18, the J call TRBJ1-1; TRBD1 aligns across 7 bases. Trimming cost V 2 bases and J 1 base; bases outside gene matches: 1. This CDR3 comprises 14 residues. In germline, CDR1 is KGHSH, CDR2 LQKENI. The CDR3: CASSPTGENTEAFF. The CDR3 DNA sequence: TGTGCCAGCTCACCAACAGGGGAGAACACTGAAGCTTTCTTT. Full variable domain (remainder filled in from reference TRBV18 and TRBJ1-1): NAGVMQNPRHLVRRRGQEARLRCSPMKGHSHVYWYRQLPEEGLKFMVYLQKENIIDESGMPKERFSAEFPKEGPSILRIQQVVRGDSAAYFCASSPTGENTEAFFGQGTRLTVV.

V usage is TRBV23-1 and J usage is TRBJ2-5; 9 bases line up with TRBD1. Being an ORF, TRBV23-1 has a function that is uncertain. CDR3 length: 18 residues. With 6 bases clipped from V and 3 bases from J, the junction kept 17 bases outside the gene matches. The CDR3 reads CASSLGQGNDREKETQYF. Here the CDR3 DNA reads TGCGCCAGCAGCCTTGGACAGGGGAACGATCGAGAGAAAGAGACCCAGTACTTC.

The chain couples TRBV7-3 to TRBJ2-3; TRBD2 matches at 7 bases. This CDR3 has 19 residues. Germline lookup yields CDR1 SGHTA and CDR2 FQGTGA. Trimming at V came to 5 bases and at J to 0 bases, leaving 17 bases not matched to a gene. CDR3 DNA: TGTGCCAGCAGCCCGCGTCCTAGCGGACAATGGGTTAGCACAGATACGCAGTATTTT. Translating gives CASSPRPSGQWVSTDTQYF.

The V call is TRBV21-1, the J call TRBJ1-4. TRBV21-1 constitutes a pseudogene. There are 18 residues in the CDR3. The CDR3 DNA reads as TGTGCCAGCAGCAAACGGGACGTTAGGGATGCAACTAATGAAAAACTGTTTTTT. The encoded protein is CASSKRDVRDATNEKLFF.

This clone showed up just once. The J gene is TRBJ2-3, the V gene TRBV4-1; 8 bases fit TRBD2. The V segment lost 3 bases and the J segment 6 bases; nucleotides outside the gene matches: 8. The germline gives CDR1 MGHRA, CDR2 YSYEKL. The CDR3 consists of 15 residues. This CDR3 reads CASSHGAGAVDTQYF. In DNA, the CDR3 is TGCGCCAGCAGCCACGGAGCGGGAGCGGTGGATACGCAGTATTTT.

This rearrangement joins TRBV4-1 to TRBJ2-5; D perhaps matches TRBD1 (6 bases). The germline V and J ends were trimmed by 0 bases and 5 bases, with 13 bases remaining between them. CDR3 length: 15 residues. The germline V gene has CDR1 MGHRA and CDR2 YSYEKL. Written as DNA, the CDR3 is TGCGCCAGCAGCCAAGAACCAGGGGTATGGGAGACCCAGTACTTC. Translated, it gives CASSQEPGVWETQYF.

The CDR3 spells CANSLPLSNTEAFF. CDR3 DNA: TGTGCCAACTCCCTGCCGCTTTCGAACACTGAAGCTTTCTTT. The V call is TRBV2, the J call TRBJ1-1; D unresolved. Deletions cut 10 bases from V and 1 base from J, with 16 bases between. Germline V CDR1 and CDR2: SNHLY, FYNNEI. This CDR3 has 14 residues.

V and J are TRBV19 and TRBJ2-2, with TRBD2 identical over 10 bases. Germline V CDR1 and CDR2: LNHDA, SQIVND (reference sequence). The V gene end was trimmed by 4 bases and the J gene end by 1 base; junction bases not matched to a gene: 0. The CDR3 is made up of 15 amino acids. The DNA for the CDR3 is TGTGCCAGTAGTAGGACTAGCGGGAACACCGGGGAGCTGTTTTTT. Protein product: CASSRTSGNTGELFF.

V usage is TRBV29-1 and J usage is TRBJ1-5; D is unresolved. CDR1 and CDR2 (germline): SQVTM, ANQGSEA. V was cut by 6 bases and J by 7 bases, with 13 bases left in between. The CDR3 is 12 residues long. CDR3 sequence reads: CSVSREGQPQHF. CDR3 sequence (DNA): TGCAGCGTCTCAAGGGAGGGACAGCCCCAGCATTTT.

V is TRBV6-5 and J is TRBJ2-7; 11 bases line up with TRBD2. Germline-derived CDR1 and CDR2 are MNHEY and SVGAGI. This CDR3 is built from 15 residues. V gave up 2 bases and J gave up 5 bases; unmatched junction bases: 5. Here the CDR3 reads CASSYIRLAGHEQYF. In nucleotides, the CDR3 is TGTGCCAGCAGTTACATTAGACTAGCGGGGCACGAGCAGTACTTC.

The CDR3 coding sequence is TGCGCCAGCAGCCCGGGACTCGAAAACATTCAGTACTTC. Amino acids: CASSPGLENIQYF. The genes are TRBV5-1 and TRBJ2-4, with D perhaps matching TRBD2 (6 bases). Looked up from germline, CDR1 is SGHRS and CDR2 is YFSETQ. The CDR3 spans 13 residues. The V end lost 4 bases, the J end lost 5 bases, and 10 bases lay between the germline ends.

V gene TRBV9 combines with J gene TRBJ2-7, with 8 bases matching TRBD2. The CDR3 length is 12 residues. The germline gives CDR1 SGDLS, CDR2 YYNGEE. The junction had 3 bases not matched to a gene; V was cut back by 4 bases and J by 6 bases. The DNA of the CDR3 is TGTGCCAGCAGCCCCCGGGGGGGCGAGCAGTACTTC. Protein: CASSPRGGEQYF. Using reference TRBV9 and TRBJ2-7 for the parts outside the CDR3, the full variable domain is DSGVTQTPKHLITATGQRVTLRCSPRSGDLSVYWYQQSLDQGLQFLIQYYNGEERAKGNILERFSAQQFPDLHSELNLSSLELGDSALYFCASSPRGGEQYFGPGTRLTVT.

The chain employs TRBV6-1 and TRBJ2-7, with unresolved D. CDR1 is MNHNS and CDR2 is SASEGT in the germline V gene. This CDR3 is built from 13 residues. The V gene lost 10 bases and the J gene lost 3 bases, with 16 bases spanning the gap. The CDR3: CATTFGKFYEQYF. CDR3 DNA sequence: TGTGCCACCACATTTGGGAAGTTCTACGAGCAGTACTTC.

The table lists this clone with a few counts. The rearrangement links TRBV6-5 to TRBJ2-7; perhaps TRBD1 as D (6 bases). The V gene lost 7 bases and the J gene lost 0 bases, with 16 bases spanning the gap. Germline CDR1 reads MNHEY; CDR2 reads SVGAGI. CDR3 size: 15 residues. The chain's CDR3 is CASKEVTGSSYEQYF. DNA for the CDR3: TGTGCCAGCAAGGAAGTGACAGGTAGCTCCTACGAGCAGTACTTC.

V is TRBV27 and J is TRBJ2-6; no clear D. Trimming cost V 9 bases and J 2 bases, with 8 bases left between them. This CDR3 spans 13 amino acids. The germline CDR1 and CDR2 sequences are MNHEY and SMNVEV (reference sequence). The CDR3 sequence is CASSRAGANVLTF. As DNA, the CDR3 is TGTGCCAGTAGTAGGGCTGGGGCCAACGTCCTGACTTTC.